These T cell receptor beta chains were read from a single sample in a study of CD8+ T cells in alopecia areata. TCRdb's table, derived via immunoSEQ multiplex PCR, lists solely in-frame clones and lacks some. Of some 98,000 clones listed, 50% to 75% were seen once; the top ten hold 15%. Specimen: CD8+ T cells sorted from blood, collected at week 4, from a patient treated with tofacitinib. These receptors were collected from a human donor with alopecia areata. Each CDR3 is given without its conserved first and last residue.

cdr3_aa: ASSQRPGEQF
v_call: TRBV4-3
j_call: TRBJ2-1

cdr3_aa: ASRGGHGTDTQY
v_call: TRBV7-9
j_call: TRBJ2-3

cdr3_aa: ASSDIEKLF
v_call: TRBV25-1
j_call: TRBJ1-4

cdr3_aa: ASSLAGQGPLH
v_call: TRBV13
j_call: TRBJ1-6

cdr3_aa: ASSLARQANTEAF
v_call: TRBV5-6
j_call: TRBJ1-1

cdr3_aa: ASSLYPGQVAYT
v_call: TRBV27
j_call: TRBJ1-2

cdr3_aa: AWSVGGNSYEQY
v_call: TRBV30
j_call: TRBJ2-7

cdr3_aa: ASSPQGAHAGEQY
v_call: TRBV9
j_call: TRBJ2-7

cdr3_aa: ATRTGYGYT
v_call: TRBV30
j_call: TRBJ1-2

cdr3_aa: ASSFSGLAGGVHNEQF
v_call: TRBV5-1
j_call: TRBJ2-1

cdr3_aa: ASSQDTGTSYQETQY
v_call: TRBV4-3
j_call: TRBJ2-5

cdr3_aa: ASRGDSYEQY
v_call: TRBV6-1
j_call: TRBJ2-7

cdr3_aa: ASSESFGYEQY
v_call: TRBV25-1
j_call: TRBJ2-7